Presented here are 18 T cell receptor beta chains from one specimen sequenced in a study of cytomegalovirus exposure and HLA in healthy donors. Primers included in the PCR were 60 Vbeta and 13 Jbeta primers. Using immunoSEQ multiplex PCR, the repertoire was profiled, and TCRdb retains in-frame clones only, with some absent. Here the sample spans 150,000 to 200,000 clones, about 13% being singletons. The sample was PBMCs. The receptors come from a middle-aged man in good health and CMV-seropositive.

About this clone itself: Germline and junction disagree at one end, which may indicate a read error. The DNA for the CDR3 is TGTGCCAGCACTTTCACAGGGGTGGAAGGCTACCCCTTC. Translated: CASTFTGVEGYPF. The J gene is TRBJ1-2, the V gene TRBV5-6; 7 positions match TRBD1. The CDR3 runs 13 residues. CDR1 and CDR2 from the germline V gene are SGHDT and YYEEEE.

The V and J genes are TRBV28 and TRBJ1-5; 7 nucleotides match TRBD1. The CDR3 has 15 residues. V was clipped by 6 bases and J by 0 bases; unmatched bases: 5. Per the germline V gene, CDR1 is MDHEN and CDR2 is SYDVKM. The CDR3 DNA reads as TGTGCCAGCAGACAGGGGATGTATAGCAATCAGCCCCAGCATTTT. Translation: CASRQGMYSNQPQHF.

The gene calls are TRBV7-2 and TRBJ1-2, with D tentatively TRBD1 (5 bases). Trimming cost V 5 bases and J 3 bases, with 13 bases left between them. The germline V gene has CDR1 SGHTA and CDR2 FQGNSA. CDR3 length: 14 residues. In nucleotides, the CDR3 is TGTGCCAGCAGCCCAAGGGGAGGGGACTATGGCTACACCTTC. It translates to CASSPRGGDYGYTF.

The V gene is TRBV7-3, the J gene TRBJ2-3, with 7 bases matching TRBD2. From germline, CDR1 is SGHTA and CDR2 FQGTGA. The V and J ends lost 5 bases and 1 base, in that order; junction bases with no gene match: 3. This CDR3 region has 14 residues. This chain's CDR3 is CASSPAGGTDTQYF. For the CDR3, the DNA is TGTGCCAGCAGCCCCGCGGGGGGCACAGATACGCAGTATTTT.

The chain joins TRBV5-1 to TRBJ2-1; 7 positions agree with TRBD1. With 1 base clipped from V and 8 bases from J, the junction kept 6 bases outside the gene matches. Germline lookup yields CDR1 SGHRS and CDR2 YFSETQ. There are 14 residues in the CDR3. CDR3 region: CASSLRDRAHEQFF. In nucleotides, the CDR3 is TGCGCCAGCAGCTTGCGAGACAGGGCCCATGAGCAGTTCTTC.

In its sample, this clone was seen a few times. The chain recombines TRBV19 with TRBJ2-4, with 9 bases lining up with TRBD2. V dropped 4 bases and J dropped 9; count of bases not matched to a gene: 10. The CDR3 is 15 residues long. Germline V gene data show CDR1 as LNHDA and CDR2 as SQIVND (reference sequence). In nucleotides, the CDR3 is TGTGCCAGTAGTACCGGGACTAGCATCAGAGGCATTCAGTACTTC. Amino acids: CASSTGTSIRGIQYF.

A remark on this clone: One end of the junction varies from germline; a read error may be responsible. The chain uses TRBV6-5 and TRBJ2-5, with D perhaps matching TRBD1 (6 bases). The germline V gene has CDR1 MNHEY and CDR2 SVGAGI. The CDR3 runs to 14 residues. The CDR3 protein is CARSYSTGQETQYF. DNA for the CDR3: TGTGCCCGCAGTTACTCGACAGGACAAGAGACCCAGTACTTC.

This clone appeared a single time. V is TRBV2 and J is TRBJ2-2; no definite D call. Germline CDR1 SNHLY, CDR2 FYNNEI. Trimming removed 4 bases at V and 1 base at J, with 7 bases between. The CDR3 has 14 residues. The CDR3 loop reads CASSVNRNTGELFF. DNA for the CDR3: TGTGCCAGCAGTGTAAACAGGAACACCGGGGAGCTGTTTTTT.

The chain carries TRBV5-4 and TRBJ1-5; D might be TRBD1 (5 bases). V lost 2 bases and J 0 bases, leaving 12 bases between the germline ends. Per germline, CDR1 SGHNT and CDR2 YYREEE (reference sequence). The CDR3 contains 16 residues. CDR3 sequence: CASSFGGGRSNQPQHF. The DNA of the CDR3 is TGTGCCAGCAGCTTTGGGGGGGGTCGTAGCAATCAGCCCCAGCATTTT. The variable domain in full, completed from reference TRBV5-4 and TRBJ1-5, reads ETGVTQSPTHLIKTRGQQVTLRCSSQSGHNTVSWYQQALGQGPQFIFQYYREEENGRGNFPPRFSGLQFPNYSSELNVNALELDDSALYLCASSFGGGRSNQPQHFGDGTRLSIL.

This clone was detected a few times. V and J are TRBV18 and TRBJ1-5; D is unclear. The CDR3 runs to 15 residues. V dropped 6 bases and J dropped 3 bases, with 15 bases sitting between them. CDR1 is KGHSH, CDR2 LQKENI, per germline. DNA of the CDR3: TGTGCCAGCTCCCTAGACTGGTCTTACAATCAGCCCCAGCATTTT. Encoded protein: CASSLDWSYNQPQHF.

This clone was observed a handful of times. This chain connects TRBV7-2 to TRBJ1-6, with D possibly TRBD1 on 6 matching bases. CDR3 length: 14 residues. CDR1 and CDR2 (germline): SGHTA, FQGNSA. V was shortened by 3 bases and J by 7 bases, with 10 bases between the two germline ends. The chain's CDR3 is CASSFGGQNSPLHF. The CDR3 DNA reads TGTGCCAGCAGCTTCGGGGGGCAAAATTCACCCCTCCACTTT.

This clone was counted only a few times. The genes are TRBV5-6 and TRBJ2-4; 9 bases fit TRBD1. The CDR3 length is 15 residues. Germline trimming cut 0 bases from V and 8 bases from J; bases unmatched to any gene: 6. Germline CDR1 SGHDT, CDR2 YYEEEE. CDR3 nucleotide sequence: TGTGCCAGCAGCTTGGACAGGGGGCAGAGGGACATTCAGTACTTC. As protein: CASSLDRGQRDIQYF.

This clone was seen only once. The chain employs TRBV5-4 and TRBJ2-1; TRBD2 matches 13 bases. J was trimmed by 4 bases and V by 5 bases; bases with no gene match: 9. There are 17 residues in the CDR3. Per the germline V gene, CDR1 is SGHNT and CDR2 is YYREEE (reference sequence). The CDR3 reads CASSPTPGLAGYNEQFF. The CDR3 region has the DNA TGTGCCAGCAGTCCTACCCCGGGACTAGCGGGGTACAATGAGCAGTTCTTC.

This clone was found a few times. The CDR3 region is CASSEQRYGYTF. CDR3 nucleotide sequence: TGTGCCAGCAGTGAACAGAGGTATGGCTACACCTTC. The chain employs TRBV6-1 and TRBJ1-2; D remains ambiguous. The CDR3 sequence is 12 residues long. From germline, CDR1 is MNHNS and CDR2 SASEGT. The V end was cut by 2 bases, the J end by 5 bases, with 6 bases between.

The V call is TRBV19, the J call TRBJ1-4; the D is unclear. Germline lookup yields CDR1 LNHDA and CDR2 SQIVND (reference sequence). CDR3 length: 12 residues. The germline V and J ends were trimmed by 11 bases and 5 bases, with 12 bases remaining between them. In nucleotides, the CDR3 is TGTGCCGCCGGGTACCCGAATGAAAAACTGTTTTTT. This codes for CAAGYPNEKLFF.

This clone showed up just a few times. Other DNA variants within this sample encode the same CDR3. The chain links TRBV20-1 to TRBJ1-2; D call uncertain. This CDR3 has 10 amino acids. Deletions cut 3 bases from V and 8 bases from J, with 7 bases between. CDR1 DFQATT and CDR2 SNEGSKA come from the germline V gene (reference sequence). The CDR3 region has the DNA TGCAGTGCTAGCCGGGAGGGCTACACCTTC. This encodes CSASREGYTF.

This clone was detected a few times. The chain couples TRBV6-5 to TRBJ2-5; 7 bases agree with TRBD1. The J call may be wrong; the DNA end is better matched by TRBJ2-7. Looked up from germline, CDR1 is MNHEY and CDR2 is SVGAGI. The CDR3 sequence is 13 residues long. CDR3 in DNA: TGTGCCAGCAGGGTTCAGGGGGCCTACGAGCAGTACTTC. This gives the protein CASRVQGAYEQYF.

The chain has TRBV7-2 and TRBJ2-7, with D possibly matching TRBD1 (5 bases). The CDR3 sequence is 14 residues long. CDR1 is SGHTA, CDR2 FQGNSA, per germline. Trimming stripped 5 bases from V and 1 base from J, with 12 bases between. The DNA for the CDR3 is TGTGCCAGCAGCAAAACAGGAACGTCCTACGAGCAGTACTTC. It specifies CASSKTGTSYEQYF.